These T cell receptor beta chains were read from a single sample in a study of immune cell composition in non-small cell lung cancer. Clones were read by immunoSEQ multiplex PCR, and TCRdb kept only the in-frame ones, dropping some. The sample holds 5,600 or so clones, more than 70% seen once. Material: lung tumor tissue. These receptors came from a human donor with non-small cell lung cancer. The CDR3 runs from the conserved cysteine through the conserved F or W. Fields, in order: V gene, J gene, CDR3 protein.

v_gene: TRBV11-3
j_gene: TRBJ2-1
CDR3aa: CASSWPIRGTFYNEQFF

v_gene: TRBV14
j_gene: TRBJ1-1
CDR3aa: CASSSQGNTEAFF

v_gene: TRBV7-2
j_gene: TRBJ2-7
CDR3aa: CASSLARDRYKFF

v_gene: TRBV19
j_gene: TRBJ1-4
CDR3aa: CASSIRTANEKLFF

v_gene: TRBV4-1
j_gene: TRBJ2-7
CDR3aa: CASSPMGEGVYEQYF

v_gene: TRBV7-9
j_gene: TRBJ2-6
CDR3aa: CASSSSSGANVLTF

v_gene: TRBV15
j_gene: .
CDR3aa: CATSRGQGQSNEQYF

v_gene: TRBV27
j_gene: TRBJ2-1
CDR3aa: CASGLQYNEQFF

v_gene: TRBV5-1
j_gene: TRBJ1-1
CDR3aa: CASSLGQTENTEAFF

v_gene: TRBV18
j_gene: TRBJ2-3
CDR3aa: CASSITGGTDTQYF

v_gene: TRBV27
j_gene: TRBJ2-3
CDR3aa: CASSPGQYTDTQYF

v_gene: TRBV6-5
j_gene: TRBJ2-3
CDR3aa: CASRTAGPTDTQYF

v_gene: TRBV7-9
j_gene: TRBJ2-3
CDR3aa: CASSSRSSGDRDTQYF

v_gene: TRBV27
j_gene: TRBJ1-2
CDR3aa: CASSLTGDFYGYTF

v_gene: TRBV6-9
j_gene: TRBJ1-2
CDR3aa: CASSSGQGAGYTF

v_gene: TRBV6-5
j_gene: TRBJ1-6
CDR3aa: CASSYSWSSYNSPLHF

v_gene: TRBV9
j_gene: TRBJ2-3
CDR3aa: CASSGRYSTSITDTQYF

v_gene: TRBV27
j_gene: TRBJ1-1
CDR3aa: CASSLTGLNTEAFF

v_gene: TRBV28
j_gene: TRBJ1-5
CDR3aa: CASSTGGQPQHF